This T cell receptor beta chain is drawn from a study of regulatory T cells in long-lasting Graves disease. Noted time point: newly diagnosed GD, antithyroid drugs for less than 3 months. The TCR library was prepared using RNA isolated from PBMCs. Peripheral blood, at roughly 10 milliliters, went into EDTA tubes. Construction of the TCR beta libraries employed iRepertoire HTBI primers in conjunction with Arm-PCR of CDR3 regions. TCRdb passed the multiplex PCR reads through MiXCR, listing each CDR3 protein once. The sample includes about 620,000 distinct CDR3 sequences, roughly 15% of them seen just once. The CDR3 loop spans 14 amino acids. Germline CDR1 is DFQATT and CDR2 is SNEGSKA (reference sequence). The data also belong to a second study, concerning T cells in Graves' hyperthyroidism and ophthalmopathy.

This specimen consisted of peripheral blood mononuclear cells (PBMCs), obtained at new diagnosis, from a patient treated with antithyroid drugs. This sequence was found in a woman in her twenties or thirties with Graves disease. The chain recombines TRBV20-1 with TRBJ2-2; the match to TRBD2 covers 8 bases. The CDR3 region is CIRREVVDTGELFF. In DNA form, the CDR3 reads TGCATCAGGCGGGAGGTTGTGGACACCGGGGAGCTGTTTTTT.